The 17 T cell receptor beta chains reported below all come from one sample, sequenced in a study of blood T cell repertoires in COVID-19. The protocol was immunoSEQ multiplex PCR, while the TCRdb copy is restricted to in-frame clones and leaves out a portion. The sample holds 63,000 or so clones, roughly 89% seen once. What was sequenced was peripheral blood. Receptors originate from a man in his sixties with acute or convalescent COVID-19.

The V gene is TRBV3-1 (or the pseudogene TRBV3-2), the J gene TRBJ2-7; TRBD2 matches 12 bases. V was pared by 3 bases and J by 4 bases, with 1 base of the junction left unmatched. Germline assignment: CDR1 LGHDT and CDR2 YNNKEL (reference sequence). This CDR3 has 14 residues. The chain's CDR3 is CASSQTSGGYEQYF. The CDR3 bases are TGTGCCAGCAGCCAGACTAGCGGGGGTTACGAGCAGTACTTC.

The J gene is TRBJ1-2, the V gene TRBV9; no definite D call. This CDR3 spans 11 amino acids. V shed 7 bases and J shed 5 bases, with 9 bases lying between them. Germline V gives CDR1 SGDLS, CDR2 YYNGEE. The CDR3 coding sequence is TGTGCCAGCTATAGCTTGTATGGCTACACCTTC. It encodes CASYSLYGYTF. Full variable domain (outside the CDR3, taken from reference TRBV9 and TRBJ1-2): DSGVTQTPKHLITATGQRVTLRCSPRSGDLSVYWYQQSLDQGLQFLIQYYNGEERAKGNILERFSAQQFPDLHSELNLSSLELGDSALYFCASYSLYGYTFGSGTRLTVV.

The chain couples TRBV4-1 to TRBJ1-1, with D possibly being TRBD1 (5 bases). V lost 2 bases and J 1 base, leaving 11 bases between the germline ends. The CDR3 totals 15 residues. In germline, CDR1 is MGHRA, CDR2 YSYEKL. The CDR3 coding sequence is TGCGCCAGCAGCCAACCAACTACAGGGAACACTGAAGCTTTCTTT. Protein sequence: CASSQPTTGNTEAFF.

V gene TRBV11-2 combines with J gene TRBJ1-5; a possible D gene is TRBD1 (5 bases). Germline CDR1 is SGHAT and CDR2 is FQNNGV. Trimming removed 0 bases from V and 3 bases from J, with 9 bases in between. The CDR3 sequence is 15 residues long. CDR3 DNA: TGTGCCAGCAGCTTAGATCTGGGACTCAATCAGCCCCAGCATTTT. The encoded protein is CASSLDLGLNQPQHF. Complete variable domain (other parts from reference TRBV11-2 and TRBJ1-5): EAGVAQSPRYKIIEKRQSVAFWCNPISGHATLYWYQQILGQGPKLLIQFQNNGVVDDSQLPKDRFSAERLKGVDSTLKIQPAKLEDSAVYLCASSLDLGLNQPQHFGDGTRLSIL.

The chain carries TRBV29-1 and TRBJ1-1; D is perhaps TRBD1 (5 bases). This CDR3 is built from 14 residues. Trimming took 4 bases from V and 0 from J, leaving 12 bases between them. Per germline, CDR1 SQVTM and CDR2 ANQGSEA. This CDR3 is CSVGGDPLNTEAFF. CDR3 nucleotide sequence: TGCAGCGTTGGGGGGGACCCACTGAACACTGAAGCTTTCTTT.

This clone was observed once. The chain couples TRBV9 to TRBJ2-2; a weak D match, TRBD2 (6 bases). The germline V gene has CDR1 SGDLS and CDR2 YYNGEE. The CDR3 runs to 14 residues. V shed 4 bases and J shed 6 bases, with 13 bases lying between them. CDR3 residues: CASSRGNVAGELFF. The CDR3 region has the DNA TGTGCCAGCAGCCGGGGGAACGTCGCCGGGGAGCTGTTTTTT.

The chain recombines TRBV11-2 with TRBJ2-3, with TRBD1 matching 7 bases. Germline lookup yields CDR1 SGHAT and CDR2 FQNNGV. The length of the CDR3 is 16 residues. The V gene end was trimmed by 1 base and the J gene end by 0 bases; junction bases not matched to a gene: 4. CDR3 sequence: CASSLVTGASTDTQYF. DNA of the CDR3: TGTGCCAGCAGCTTAGTCACAGGGGCTAGCACAGATACGCAGTATTTT.

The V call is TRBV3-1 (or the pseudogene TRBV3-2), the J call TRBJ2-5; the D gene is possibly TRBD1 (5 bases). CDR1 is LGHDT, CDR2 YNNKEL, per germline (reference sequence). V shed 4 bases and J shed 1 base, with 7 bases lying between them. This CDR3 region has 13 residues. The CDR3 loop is CASSLQGQETQYF. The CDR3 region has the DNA TGTGCCAGCAGCCTCCAGGGCCAAGAGACCCAGTACTTC.

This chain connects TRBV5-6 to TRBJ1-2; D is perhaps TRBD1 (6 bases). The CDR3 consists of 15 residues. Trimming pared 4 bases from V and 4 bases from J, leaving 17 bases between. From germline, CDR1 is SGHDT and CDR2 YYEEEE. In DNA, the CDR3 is TGTGCCAGCAGCCCTCCACAGGGAACGGGCTATGGCTACACCTTC. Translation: CASSPPQGTGYGYTF. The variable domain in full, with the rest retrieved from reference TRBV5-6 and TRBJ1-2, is DAGVTQSPTHLIKTRGQQVTLRCSPKSGHDTVSWYQQALGQGPQFIFQYYEEEERQRGNFPDRFSGHQFPNYSSELNVNALLLGDSALYLCASSPPQGTGYGYTFGSGTRLTVV.

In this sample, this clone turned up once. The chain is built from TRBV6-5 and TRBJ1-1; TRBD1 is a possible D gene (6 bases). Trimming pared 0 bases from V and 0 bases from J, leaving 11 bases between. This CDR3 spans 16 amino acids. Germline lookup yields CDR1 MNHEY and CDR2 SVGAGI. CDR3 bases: TGTGCCAGCAGTTACTCGACAGGCAGGGTGAACACTGAAGCTTTCTTT. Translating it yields CASSYSTGRVNTEAFF.

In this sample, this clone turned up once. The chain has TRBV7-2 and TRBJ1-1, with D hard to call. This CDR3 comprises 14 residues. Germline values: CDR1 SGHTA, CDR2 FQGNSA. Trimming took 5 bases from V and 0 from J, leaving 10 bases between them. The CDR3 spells CASSLAGVNTEAFF. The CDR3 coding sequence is TGTGCCAGCAGCCTGGCCGGGGTGAACACTGAAGCTTTCTTT.

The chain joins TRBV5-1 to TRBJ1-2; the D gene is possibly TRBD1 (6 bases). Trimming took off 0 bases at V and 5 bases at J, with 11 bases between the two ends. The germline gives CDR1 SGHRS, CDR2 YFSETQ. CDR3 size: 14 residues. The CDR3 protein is CASSLGTEGYGYTF. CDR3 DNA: TGCGCCAGCAGCTTGGGGACAGAGGGGTATGGCTACACCTTC. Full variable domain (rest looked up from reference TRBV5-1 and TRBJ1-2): KAGVTQTPRYLIKTRGQQVTLSCSPISGHRSVSWYQQTPGQGLQFLFEYFSETQRNKGNFPGRFSGRQFSNSRSEMNVSTLELGDSALYLCASSLGTEGYGYTFGSGTRLTVV.

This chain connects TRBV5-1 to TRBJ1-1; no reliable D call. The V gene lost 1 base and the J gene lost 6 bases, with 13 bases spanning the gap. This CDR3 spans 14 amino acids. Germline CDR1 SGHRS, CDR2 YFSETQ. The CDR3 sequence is CASSLRRSEAEAFF. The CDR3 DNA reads TGCGCCAGCAGCTTGCGAAGGAGCGAGGCTGAAGCTTTCTTT.

CDR3 sequence: CASRFSPWEKLFF. CDR3 DNA sequence: TGCGCCAGCAGATTTAGCCCATGGGAAAAACTGTTTTTT. The V call is TRBV5-1, the J call TRBJ1-4; the D is unclear. This CDR3 region has 13 residues. The V end lost 5 bases, the J end lost 8 bases, and 13 bases lay between the germline ends. The germline V gene has CDR1 SGHRS and CDR2 YFSETQ.

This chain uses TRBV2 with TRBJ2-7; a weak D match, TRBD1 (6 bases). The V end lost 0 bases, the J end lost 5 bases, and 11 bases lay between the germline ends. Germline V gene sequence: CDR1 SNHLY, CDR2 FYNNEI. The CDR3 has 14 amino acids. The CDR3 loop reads CASSEAAGVHEQYF. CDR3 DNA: TGTGCCAGCAGTGAAGCCGCAGGGGTCCACGAGCAGTACTTC. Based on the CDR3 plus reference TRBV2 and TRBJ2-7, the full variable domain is EPEVTQTPSHQVTQMGQEVILRCVPISNHLYFYWYRQILGQKVEFLVSFYNNEISEKSEIFDDQFSVERPDGSNFTLKIRSTKLEDSAMYFCASSEAAGVHEQYFGPGTRLTVT.

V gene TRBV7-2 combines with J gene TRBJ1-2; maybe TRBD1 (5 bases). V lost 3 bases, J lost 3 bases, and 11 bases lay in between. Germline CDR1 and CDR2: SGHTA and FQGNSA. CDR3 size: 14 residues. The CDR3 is CASSLLGDYYGYTF. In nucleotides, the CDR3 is TGTGCCAGCAGCTTGCTAGGGGACTACTATGGCTACACCTTC.

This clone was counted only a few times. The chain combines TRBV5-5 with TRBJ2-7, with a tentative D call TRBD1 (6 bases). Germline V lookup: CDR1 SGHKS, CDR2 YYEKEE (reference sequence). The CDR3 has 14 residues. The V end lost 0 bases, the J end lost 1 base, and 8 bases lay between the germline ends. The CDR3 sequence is CASSLVGHSYEQYF. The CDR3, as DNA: TGTGCCAGCAGCTTGGTGGGACATTCCTACGAGCAGTACTTC. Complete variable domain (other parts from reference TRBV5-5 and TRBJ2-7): DAGVTQSPTHLIKTRGQQVTLRCSPISGHKSVSWYQQVLGQGPQFIFQYYEKEERGRGNFPDRFSARQFPNYSSELNVNALLLGDSALYLCASSLVGHSYEQYFGPGTRLTVT.